This T cell receptor beta chain originates from a study of blood T cell repertoires in COVID-19 (dated by TCRdb to the early 2020s). About the study as a whole: Samples from collaborators originated in the United States, Italy and Spain and spanned both the acute and convalescent phases of COVID-19. The repertoires were released in a freely available public database meant as a resource for research on the immune response to SARS-CoV-2. Deeply sampled blood TCRbeta repertoires from subjects exposed to, actively infected with, or recovered from COVID-19 were included in the dataset. Samples were obtained from the ongoing ImmuneRACE study (first 160 participants) and from 1,254 subjects provided by 6 global collaborators. The sample metadata nearly always contained a de-identified subject ID, COVID-19 status, age in years and sex. The material from the prospective study consisted of cDNA or gDNA derived from T cells, B-cell-depleted T cells, or PBMCs. HLA class I and class II types, where available, came from metadata supplied by the sample provider rather than from assay-based typing.

The CDR3 measures 15 amino acids from cysteine to phenylalanine. Only the CDR3 DNA is retained, 45 bases long and in frame from the first base. Sequences SGHVS (CDR1) and FQNEAQ (CDR2) are obtained from the germline V gene. Trimming costs V 0 bases and J 0 bases, and their ends lie 9 bases apart. This clone was detected a few times. Its antigen remains undetermined. No base quality information exists; no much larger clone differs at one position. Whole blood was collected in K2EDTA tubes by collaborating institutions according to the institutions' own protocols. Collaborator samples were shipped for TCRbeta analysis as frozen whole blood, isolated PBMCs, or DNA extracted from either sample type. TCRbeta CDR3 regions were amplified from genomic DNA by means of the immunoSEQ Assay, a bias-controlled multiplex PCR. The published analysis was carried out like this. Within the assay, amplification of reference gene primers was used to estimate how many nucleated cells each sample contained. Sequence reads were collapsed and filtered to measure the absolute abundance of every unique TCRbeta CDR3 rearrangement. For each sample, productive Simpson clonality was calculated by taking the square root of Simpson's diversity index across productive rearrangements. The table comes from immuneACCESS by way of TCRdb, which keeps in-frame sequences with V and J called. Part of the clones is missing from these tables; in studies checked, under half for an unresolved V gene and the rest for unknown reasons. V and J calls and clone size are given by that table; D and trimming were obtained from the DNA. The sample table shows 45,000 to 65,000 clones, and 65% to 80% are seen once. The ten top clones hold 43% of the sample.

What the research found in general, with its limitations: The quantity of clinical and demographic metadata differed by source and by participant and was supplied without curation.

Specimen: peripheral blood. The sequence was collected from a man aged 65 to 85 with active or convalescent COVID-19. The chain is assembled from TRBV7-8 and TRBJ2-7; no D gene can be assigned with confidence. The CDR3 has the sequence CASSLAPGLSYEQYF. The DNA is as follows: TGTGCCAGCAGCTTAGCCCCAGGTCTCTCCTACGAGCAGTACTTC.